A single count supports the clone carrying this T cell receptor beta chain. Its specificity is unknown. This record comes from a study of shared clonotypes between healthy human individuals. Background on the study: There were three CD4 naive, three CD4 memory, two CD8 naive and one CD8 memory plates per donor. Study-wide findings and caveats: Even with large depth, rarefaction showed that sorted-subset sequencing was incomplete. Compared with memory subsets, naive subsets generally had larger estimated richness. The study drew on few donors, limiting represented genetic and exposure-history diversity.

Sequencing was performed with immunoSEQ multiplex PCR; in TCRdb, only in-frame clones are kept and a portion is missing. The table includes about 2 million clones, roughly 94% detected once. Input material: naive CD4+ T cells sorted from blood. Subset of the sample: CD45RA+ positively selected. This receptor was taken from a man aged 18 to 35 in good health.

Here the CDR3 reads CASSKIAGTSNEQFF. The CDR3 DNA reads TGTGCCAGCAGTAAGATAGCGGGGACATCCAATGAGCAGTTCTTC. The rearrangement links TRBV2 to TRBJ2-1; 8 nucleotides line up with TRBD2. The junction had 9 bases not matched to a gene; V was cut back by 5 bases and J by 6 bases. Germline V gene sequence: CDR1 SNHLY, CDR2 FYNNEI. CDR3 size: 15 residues.